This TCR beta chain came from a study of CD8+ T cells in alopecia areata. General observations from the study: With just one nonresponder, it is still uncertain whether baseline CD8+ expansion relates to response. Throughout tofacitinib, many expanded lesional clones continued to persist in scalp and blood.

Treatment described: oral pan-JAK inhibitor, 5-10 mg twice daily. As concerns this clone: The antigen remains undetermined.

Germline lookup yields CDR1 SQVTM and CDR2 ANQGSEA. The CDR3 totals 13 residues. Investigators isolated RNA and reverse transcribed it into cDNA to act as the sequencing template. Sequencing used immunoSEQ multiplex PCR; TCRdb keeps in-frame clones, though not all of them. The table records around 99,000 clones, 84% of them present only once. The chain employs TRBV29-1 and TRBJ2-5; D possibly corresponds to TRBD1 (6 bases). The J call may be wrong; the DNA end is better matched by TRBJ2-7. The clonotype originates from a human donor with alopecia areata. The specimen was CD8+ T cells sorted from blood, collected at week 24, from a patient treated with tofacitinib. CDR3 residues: CSVEVTGSYEQYF. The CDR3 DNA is TGCAGCGTTGAAGTGACAGGCTCCTACGAGCAGTACTTC.